This T cell receptor (beta chain) was sequenced during a study of blood T cell repertoires in COVID-19 (TCRdb year 2020). The study in broad terms: Samples from collaborators originated in the United States, Italy and Spain and spanned both the acute and convalescent phases of COVID-19. The prospective study material was composed of cDNA or gDNA derived from T cells, B-cell-depleted T cells, or PBMCs. Deeply sampled blood TCRbeta repertoires from subjects exposed to, actively infected with, or recovered from COVID-19 were included in the dataset. The repertoires were made available in a free public database intended to serve as a resource for research on the immune response to SARS-CoV-2. Samples were obtained from the ongoing ImmuneRACE study (first 160 participants) and from 1,200 or so subjects provided by 6 global collaborators. The sample metadata nearly always contained a de-identified subject ID, COVID-19 status, age in years and sex. Where available, HLA class I and class II types were obtained from metadata supplied by the sample provider rather than from assay-based typing.

General conclusions and limits of the study: The amount of clinical and demographic metadata varied by source and participant and was provided uncurated.

The CDR3, from cysteine to phenylalanine, totals 15 residues. This entry keeps only the CDR3 DNA: 45 bases, framed from base 1. The trim is 5 bases for V and 4 bases for J, with a gap of 15 bases between the germline ends. CDR1 and CDR2 were assigned from the germline V gene (reference sequence) as MNHEY and SMNVEV. TCRbeta CDR3 regions were amplified from genomic DNA using the immunoSEQ Assay, a bias-controlled multiplex PCR. The paper's processing steps were these. Within the assay, amplification of reference gene primers was used to estimate how many nucleated cells each sample contained. Sequence reads were collapsed and filtered to measure the absolute abundance of every unique TCRbeta CDR3 rearrangement. For each sample, productive Simpson clonality was calculated as the square root of Simpson's diversity index across productive rearrangements. In its TCRdb copy, this immuneACCESS table keeps in-frame sequences only and misses some clones. Where compared with another copy, unresolved V genes explain less than half of these, and the others have no known cause. V and J calls and clone size follow that table, whereas D and trimming were derived from the DNA. In this sample the table shows approximately 150,000 clones, more than 75% of which occur a single time. The ten largest clones capture about 3.9% of the sample.

About this clone: Which antigen it targets is not known. No quality values exist for individual bases; no much larger clone is one base distant.

Each collaborating institution followed its own protocols to collect whole blood in K2EDTA tubes. For TCRbeta analysis, collaborator samples were shipped as frozen whole blood, as isolated PBMCs, or as DNA extracted from either sample type. This sequence was found in a man aged 55 to 70 with acute or convalescent COVID-19. Recombination connected TRBV27 to TRBJ2-1; perhaps TRBD1 is the D gene, with 6 bases matching. The specimen was peripheral blood. CDR3 protein: CASSPQIQGYNEQFF. The nucleotide sequence is given as TGTGCCAGCAGTCCCCAAATACAGGGTTACAATGAGCAGTTCTTC.